In this sample, the clone carrying this TCR beta chain turned up many times. The antigen is undetermined. This entry is derived from a study of early T cells in non-severe SARS-CoV-2 infection. Study in general: It was bulk RNA from unsorted whole blood that was sequenced, and the chains were unpaired.

In the library, individual cDNA molecules carried attached unique molecular identifiers. Each CDR3 protein gets one entry after TCRdb re-called the 5' RACE reads with MiXCR. Here the sample spans tens of thousands of distinct CDR3 sequences, roughly a tenth being singletons. The V and J ends lost 7 bases and 5 bases, in that order; junction bases with no gene match: 5. The CDR3 has 14 amino acids. Per the germline V gene, CDR1 is MGHDK and CDR2 is SYGVNS. Study-wide findings and caveats: VDJdb matching skewed toward anti-spike CD8 responses, missing private and CD4 specificities.

The V call is TRBV25-1, the J call TRBJ1-5; 10 nucleotides match TRBD1. The TCR was taken from an adult who was a healthcare worker with PCR-confirmed SARS-CoV-2 infection or an uninfected control (not recorded which). Sequenced input: whole blood. The CDR3, as DNA: TGTGCCAGCAAGGGACAGGGGATTTATCAGCCCCAGCATTTT. Protein product: CASKGQGIYQPQHF.